The clone carrying this TCR beta chain has just a few counts. Its specificity is unknown. This sample stems from a study of PD-1 blockade in classical Hodgkin lymphoma. V dropped 7 bases and J dropped 8 bases, with 21 bases sitting between them. There are 14 residues in the CDR3. The germline V gene encodes CDR1 SGHDT and CDR2 YYEEEE. The study, taken as a whole, reports: Whereas CD4+ TCR diversity had risen significantly by C4D1, CD8+ TCR diversity had not.

Each patient's relapse followed autologous stem cell transplantation, and brentuximab vedotin exposure varied. Relapsed/refractory classical Hodgkin lymphoma patients had complete, partial or progressive responses. Generated by immunoSEQ multiplex PCR, the TCRdb table keeps only in-frame clones and is missing some. Among around 99,000 clones, about four fifths were seen once, and the ten largest hold 16%. The receptor was isolated from a human donor with classical Hodgkin lymphoma. The sequencing used peripheral blood mononuclear cells (PBMCs), collected before the second cycle of nivolumab. V and J are TRBV5-6 and TRBJ1-2; D is unclear. The CDR3 nucleotides are TGTGCCAGCTTTCAACTGGCGGCGGGGAGAGGCTACACCTTC. This codes for CASFQLAAGRGYTF.